This entry lists 5 T cell receptor beta chains sequenced from one sample in a study of CD8 T cells in Susac syndrome. Reverse transcription of roughly 0.5 to 1 ug RNA was carried out with random hexamers. MiXCR, applied by TCRdb to the immunoSEQ multiplex PCR reads, yields one record per CDR3 protein. The sample contains 200,000 or so distinct CDR3 sequences, over 90% of which appear only once. Sequencing was carried out using CD4+ T cells from PBMCs. These receptors all come from a human donor with multiple sclerosis.

The chain recombines TRBV10-3 with TRBJ2-7; no definite D call. Germline-derived CDR1 and CDR2 are ENHRY and SYGVKD. The germline V and J ends were trimmed by 8 bases and 3 bases, with 17 bases remaining between them. The CDR3 spans 14 residues. This CDR3 reads CAIGGGLLYYEQYF. CDR3 DNA sequence: TGTGCCATCGGTGGCGGTCTTTTGTACTACGAGCAGTACTTC.

CDR3 sequence reads: CSARPMQNEQFF. The CDR3 coding sequence is TGCAGTGCTCGACCTATGCAGAATGAGCAGTTCTTC. This sequence joins TRBV20-1 and TRBJ2-1; D is unresolved. The germline V gene has CDR1 DFQATT and CDR2 SNEGSKA (reference sequence). The CDR3 spans 12 residues. V dropped 5 bases and J dropped 7 bases, with 12 bases sitting between them.

This clonotype was detected only once. The gene calls are TRBV11-3 and TRBJ2-1, with D unresolved. Trimming took 0 bases from V and 13 from J, leaving 16 bases between them. Germline lookup yields CDR1 SGHNT and CDR2 YENEEA. There are 14 residues in the CDR3. CDR3 in amino acids: CASSLETGRRGQFF. The CDR3 region has the DNA TGTGCCAGCAGCTTAGAGACCGGAAGGCGTGGACAGTTCTTC.

The V and J genes are TRBV11-2 and TRBJ2-5, with D possibly TRBD2 on 5 matching bases. The CDR3 spans 13 residues. The V gene's germline CDR1 is SGHAT and CDR2 FQNNGV. V lost 3 bases, J lost 2 bases, and 7 bases lay in between. The CDR3 nucleotides read TGTGCCAGCAGCTTGGACTTGCAAGAGACCCAGTACTTC. Protein sequence: CASSLDLQETQYF.

This sequence joins TRBV5-4 and TRBJ2-3, with D perhaps TRBD1 or TRBD2 (5 bases each). V was pared by 4 bases and J by 4 bases, with 7 bases between. The V gene's germline CDR1 is SGHNT and CDR2 YYREEE (reference sequence). This CDR3 region has 12 residues. CDR3 region: CASSRDPDTQYF. The CDR3 nucleotides are TGTGCCAGCAGCCGGGACCCAGATACGCAGTATTTT.